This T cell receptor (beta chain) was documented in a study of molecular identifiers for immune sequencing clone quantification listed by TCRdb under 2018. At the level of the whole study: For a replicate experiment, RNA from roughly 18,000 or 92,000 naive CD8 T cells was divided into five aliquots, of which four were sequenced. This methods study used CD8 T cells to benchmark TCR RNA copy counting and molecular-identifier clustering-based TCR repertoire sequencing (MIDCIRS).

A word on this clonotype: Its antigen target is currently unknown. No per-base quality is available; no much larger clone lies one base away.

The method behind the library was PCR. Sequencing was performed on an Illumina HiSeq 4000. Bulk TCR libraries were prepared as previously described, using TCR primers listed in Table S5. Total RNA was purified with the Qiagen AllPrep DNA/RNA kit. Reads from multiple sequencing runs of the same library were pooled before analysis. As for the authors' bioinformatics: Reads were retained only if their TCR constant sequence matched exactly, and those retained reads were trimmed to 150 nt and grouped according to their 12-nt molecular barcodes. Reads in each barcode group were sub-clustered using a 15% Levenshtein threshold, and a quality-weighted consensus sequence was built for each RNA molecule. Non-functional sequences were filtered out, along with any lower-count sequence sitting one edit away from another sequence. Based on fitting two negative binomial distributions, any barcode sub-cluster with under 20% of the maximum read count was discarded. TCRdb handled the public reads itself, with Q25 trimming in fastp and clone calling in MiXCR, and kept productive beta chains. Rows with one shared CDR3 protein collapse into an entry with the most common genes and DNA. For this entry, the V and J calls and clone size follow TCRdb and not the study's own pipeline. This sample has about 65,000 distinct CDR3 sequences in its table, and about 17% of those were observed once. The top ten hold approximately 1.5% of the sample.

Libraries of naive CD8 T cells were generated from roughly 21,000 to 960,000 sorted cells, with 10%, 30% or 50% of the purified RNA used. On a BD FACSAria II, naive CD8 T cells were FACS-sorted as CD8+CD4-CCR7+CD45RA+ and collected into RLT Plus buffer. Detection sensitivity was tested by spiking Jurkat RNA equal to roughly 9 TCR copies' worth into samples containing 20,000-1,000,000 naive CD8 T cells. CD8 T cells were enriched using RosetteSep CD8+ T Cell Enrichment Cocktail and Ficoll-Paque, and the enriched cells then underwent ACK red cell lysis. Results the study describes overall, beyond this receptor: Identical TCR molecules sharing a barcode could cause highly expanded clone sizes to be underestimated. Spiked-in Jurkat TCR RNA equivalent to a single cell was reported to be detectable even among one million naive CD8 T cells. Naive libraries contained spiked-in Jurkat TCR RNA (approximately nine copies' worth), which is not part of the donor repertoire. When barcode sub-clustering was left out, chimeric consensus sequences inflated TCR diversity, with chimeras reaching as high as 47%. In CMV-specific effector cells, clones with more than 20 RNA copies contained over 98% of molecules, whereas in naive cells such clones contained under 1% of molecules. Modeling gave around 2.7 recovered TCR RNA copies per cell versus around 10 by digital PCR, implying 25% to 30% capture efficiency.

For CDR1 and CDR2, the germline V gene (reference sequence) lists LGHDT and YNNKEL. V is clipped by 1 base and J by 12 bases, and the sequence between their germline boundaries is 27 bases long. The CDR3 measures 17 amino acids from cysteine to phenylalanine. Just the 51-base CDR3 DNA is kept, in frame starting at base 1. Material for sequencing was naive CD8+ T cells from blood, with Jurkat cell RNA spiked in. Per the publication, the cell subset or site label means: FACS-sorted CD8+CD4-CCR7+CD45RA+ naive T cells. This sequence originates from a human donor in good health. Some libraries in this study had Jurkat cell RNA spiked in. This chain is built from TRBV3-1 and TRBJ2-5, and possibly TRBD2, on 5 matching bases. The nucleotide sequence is TGTGCCAGCAGCCAAGTTGTGTTGCGGAGGAACCAAGAGACTAAGTACTTC. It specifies CASSQVVLRRNQETKYF.